This TCR beta chain was captured by sequencing in a study of cytomegalovirus exposure and HLA in healthy donors (dated by TCRdb to between 2016 and 2019). Study-level background: An earlier analysis of roughly 500 of the donors reported roughly 270 Gb of sequence data and approximately 110 million unique TCR beta sequences from some 180 million T cells. HLA typing covered class I and class II loci at four-digit resolution. An early release that covered more than 550 HLA-typed donors contained about 300 gigabases of sequencing data and 65 million to 100 million unique TCR sequences. A later genetic analysis took genome-wide SNP genotypes for about three fifths of the 666 donors and used that subset as a discovery cohort. The study used immunosequencing to profile the T cell repertoires of approximately 630 subjects and linked those repertoires to cytomegalovirus serostatus. The number of donors typed differed by locus, with roughly 620-630 for A, B, C, DRB1 and DQB1, around 560 for DQA1, 600 to 610 for DPA1, and around 430 for DPB1. Every repertoire in the discovery cohort had been generated on one and the same sequencing platform. Of the roughly 410 genotyped donors, less than 90% were placed in the genetic ancestry cluster associated with self-reported Caucasian donors. To predict cytomegalovirus infection status, the study combined high-throughput TCR immunosequencing, statistical association of individual TCRs with disease status, and machine learning. The study aimed to test whether signatures of past pathogen exposure could be identified by cataloging public T cell receptors. Across 398 genotyped donors of the cohort, an average of about 240,000 unique TCR beta nucleotide sequences per donor were sequenced, and 15% to 20% of those sequences were non-productive. Donor age, sex, ethnicity and CMV serostatus were compiled alongside the repertoire data. Roughly five DR-DQ haplotypes were handled as single units for association and clustering because linkage in the cohort was strong. An earlier analysis of about 620 of the donors applied high-throughput TCR beta sequencing to assess whether each TCR beta V gene segment acted as functional or pseudogenic. A separate validation cohort of roughly 120 different subjects was used in addition to the roughly 720-subject first cohort. A later analysis re-analyzed previously published TCR beta repertoires from roughly 630 donors and added high-resolution HLA genotyping to study TCR occurrence patterns. In the later analysis, no new phenotypic data were used to find candidate immune exposures; instead, reliance was placed on TCR beta sequences and their occurrence across donors. Study-wide conclusions, independent of this receptor: A later genetic analysis associated a missense DCLRE1C variant with V-gene and J-gene trimming of TCR beta chains, and an independent cohort replicated the association. A total of fewer than 200 TCR beta chains were listed by the study as associated with cytomegalovirus. Most CMV-associated TCR beta chains appeared to be HLA-restricted in a later analysis, and the HLA associations seemed to be driven largely by CMV exposure. Several of the top co-occurrence clusters appeared to be linked to parvovirus B19, influenza, CMV and Epstein-Barr virus, according to a later analysis. At a false discovery rate of 0.05, a later analysis linked approximately 18,000 TCR beta sequences to specific HLA alleles. Broadly in line with IMGT annotations, most TCR beta V segments showed up in productive rearrangements about 90% or about 30% of the time in an earlier analysis of 450 to 600 of the donors. The classifier was reported to diagnose cytomegalovirus status with high specificity and sensitivity in both the original and validation cohorts. In vitro tests confirmed that three of the cytomegalovirus-associated TCR beta chains recognize cytomegalovirus antigens. A further reported finding was that TCR beta sequences accurately predicted the HLA-A and HLA-B alleles for most subjects in the first cohort. In a later analysis, TCR association rates were found to vary across HLA loci, with the most associated TCRs seen for DRB1 alleles and the fewest for HLA-C alleles. According to the authors, the approach could potentially be generalized to other disease states and immunological phenotypes. The earlier analysis of 587 of the donors excluded over 15 rarely observed V segments, including chromosome 9 orphons, because counts were too low. Most TCR sequences were observed very rarely across donors, whereas some public TCRs were present in many individuals. The cohort was sequenced for TCR beta chains only, and without alpha or paired-chain data the features that could be detected were limited. The 87-base-pair reads could not distinguish some IMGT-functional V segments, including TRBV6-2 and TRBV6-3, so those segments were excluded. A cluster of highly shared sequence variants was judged likely to be a technical artifact of the sequencing pipeline. HLA typing was unavailable for some donors at each locus, so association tests used only the typed subset. Roughly uniform sequencing depth across donors was assumed in presence/absence analyses, although this assumption may not hold. The only immune exposure information available for the cohort was CMV serostatus. According to a later genetic analysis, donors in an Asian-associated ancestry cluster had fewer N-insertions in productive TCRs than the approximately 700-donor mean. In a later analysis, HLA-associated TCR beta chains were found to be more clonally expanded and to have lower generation probabilities than equally common non-associated chains. Correlated functional status among segregating V segments might reflect linkage disequilibrium, but an unknown experimental factor could not be ruled out. When HLA alleles, especially DR and DQ, strongly co-occurred, TCR associations were difficult to assign to individual alleles.

The cohort comprised some 700 healthy bone marrow donors. All cohort members were sampled while nominally healthy, although unrecorded immune exposures were likely present. The donor was CMV seronegative and was included in the group of a few hundred seronegative cohort members. A peripheral blood sample was collected from each donor, and TCR beta sequencing was performed on peripheral blood mononuclear cells. The Qiagen DNeasy Blood Extraction Kit was used to extract genomic DNA from the blood cell samples. Receptors were amplified or captured by the immunoSEQ multiplex PCR assay. For the multiplex PCR, a mixture combining 60 forward primers for TCR Vbeta segments and 13 reverse primers for TCR Jbeta segments was used. Amplification of the CDR3 region of rearranged TCR beta genes was performed with a multiplex PCR assay on genomic DNA. Amplified TCR beta libraries were sequenced as 87-base-pair reads on the Illumina HiSeq System. The published analysis was carried out like this. A later analysis counted 75 million to 100 million unique TCR beta chains across the 666 repertoires, and around 12 million of these chains were shared by at least two donors. Raw reads were error-corrected and collapsed into unique sequences by a nearest-neighbor algorithm in which closely related sequences were merged to remove PCR and sequencing errors. Alignment of CDR3 sequences to IMGT reference sequences was used to assign V, D and J gene segments. For a sequence to be retained, a match of at least six nucleotides was required to both a V gene segment and a J gene segment. Rearrangements were classified as productive when the CDR3 lacked stop codons and remained in frame with V and J, and all other rearrangements were classified as non-productive. Following IMGT convention, CDR3 was defined as the stretch from the second conserved V-encoded cysteine up to the conserved J-encoded phenylalanine. The earlier analysis of fewer than 750 of the donors excluded sequences that lacked an unambiguous match to a single V gene segment. An earlier analysis of a few hundred of the donors called V segments functional above 56.7% productive rearrangements and segregating when the between-donor standard deviation exceeded 5%. A statistical classification framework was developed to diagnose cytomegalovirus status using the catalog of TCR beta chain sequences. V and J gene assignment, in a later analysis, came from comparing TCR nucleotide sequences with IMGT/GENE-DB human TR gene sequences. In a later analysis, CDR3 sequences and most-parsimonious VDJ recombination scenarios were assigned using the TCRdist pipeline. A later analysis defined each TCR beta chain by its CDR3 amino acid sequence plus V-gene family, and excluded reads lacking a unique V-gene family. To address suspected cross-contamination and a sequencing artifact, a later analysis removed approximately 600 highly shared, low-generation-probability nucleotide sequences. A later analysis calculated a clonal expansion index for each public chain from normalized within-repertoire ranks of inferred template counts. In a later analysis, generation probabilities were computed using a VDJ recombination model fitted to out-of-frame rearrangements, and the results were checked against IGoR. Hypergeometric tests were used in a later analysis to score TCR-TCR, TCR-HLA and TCR-CMV co-occurrence, with a repertoire-size bias correction applied to the TCR pairs. In a later analysis, false discovery rates were estimated by permuting HLA or CMV assignments 20 times. In a later analysis, co-occurring TCRs were grouped using DBSCAN, and TCRdist sequence similarity was added for clustering within HLA-allele-positive subsets. Repertoires with fewer than 30,000 or more than 120,000 public chains were left out of co-occurrence clustering, as were a handful of repertoires with anomalous nucleotide sharing. What TCRdb holds here is the immuneACCESS table cut down to in-frame rearrangements. Part of the clones is not present; checked against another copy, under half of the missing clones reflect an unresolved V gene, and the others are unexplained. D and trimming come from the DNA, and the V and J calls and clone size come from that table. The sample table lists some 150,000 clones, about two thirds of them with a count of one. The top ten clones comprise 2.8% of the sample.

The germline V and J ends show losses of 3 bases and 5 bases respectively, and no gene match explains 8 bases of the junction. The CDR3 measures 16 amino acids from cysteine to phenylalanine. Here the CDR3 DNA is all that survives: 48 bases in frame from base 1. For CDR1 and CDR2, the germline V gene lists SGHTA and FQGTGA. This clone has more than one count but fewer than ten. Its antigen remains unidentified. Base qualities are not at hand, and no much larger clone is one base apart. Sequenced sample: PBMCs. The chain is made from TRBV7-3 and TRBJ2-5; TRBD2 fits 11 bases in the junction. The TCR was taken from a woman between 25 and 40 years old in good health and CMV-seronegative. The CDR3 corresponds to CASSLVAGGPLETQYF. The nucleotide sequence is TGTGCCAGCAGCTTGGTAGCGGGAGGGCCCTTGGAGACCCAGTACTTC. The full variable domain, completed from the reference TRBV7-3 and TRBJ2-5 proteins outside the CDR3, reads GAGVSQTPSNKVTEKGKYVELRCDPISGHTALYWYRQSLGQGPEFLIYFQGTGAADDSGLPNDRFFAVRPEGSVSTLKIQRTERGDSAVYLCASSLVAGGPLETQYFGPGTRLLVL.